Detailed here is one T cell receptor (beta chain). Its antigen is still unknown. Generated by immunoSEQ multiplex PCR, the TCRdb table keeps only in-frame clones and is missing some. This table holds about 50,000 clones, 85% to 90% found once. The entry originates in a study of T cell clonotyping in hematopoietic cell transplantation. Across the study: Recipient samples before transplant were obtained post-cytoreduction.

Whole-study results and caveats: Recipient TCR diversity dropped after transplant; expanded clonotypes rose from day 30 to 180.

Time point in this sample: recipient sample about 28 days before transplant, after cytoreduction. The CDR3 runs 14 residues. Between the trimmed V and J ends, which lost 1 base and 2 bases, there was a span of 9 bases. Germline V gives CDR1 SGHNT, CDR2 YENEEA. This chain joins TRBV11-3 and TRBJ2-7; D might be TRBD1 (5 bases). The specimen was peripheral blood mononuclear cells, collected before stem cell transplant. The receptor was derived from a man in his 60s with biphenotypic leukemia. Some clones in this sample may be carry-over from other donors' samples. CDR3: CASSLGGQPYEQYF. CDR3 DNA sequence: TGTGCCAGCAGCTTAGGGGGCCAACCCTACGAGCAGTACTTC.